This TCR beta chain was identified during a study of blood T cell repertoires in COVID-19. Looking at the study overall: Sources were T cells, B-cell-depleted T cells, or PBMCs; the material itself was cDNA or gDNA.

Here immunoSEQ multiplex PCR was the method, and the copy in TCRdb shows in-frame clones only, minus some. The top ten hold under 8% of the sample, which has tens of thousands of clones, 85% to 90% seen once. The CDR3 length is 15 residues. V was trimmed by 2 bases and J by 1 base, leaving 11 bases between them. The germline V gene has CDR1 SEHNR and CDR2 FQNEAQ (reference sequence). V is TRBV7-9 and J is TRBJ1-1; D perhaps matches TRBD1 (6 bases). The sample taken for sequencing was peripheral blood. This TCR came from a man aged 50 to 59 with active COVID-19. The CDR3 DNA sequence: TGTGCCAGCAGCTTAAATGTGGGGGCGAACACTGAAGCTTTCTTT. Its protein product is CASSLNVGANTEAFF.